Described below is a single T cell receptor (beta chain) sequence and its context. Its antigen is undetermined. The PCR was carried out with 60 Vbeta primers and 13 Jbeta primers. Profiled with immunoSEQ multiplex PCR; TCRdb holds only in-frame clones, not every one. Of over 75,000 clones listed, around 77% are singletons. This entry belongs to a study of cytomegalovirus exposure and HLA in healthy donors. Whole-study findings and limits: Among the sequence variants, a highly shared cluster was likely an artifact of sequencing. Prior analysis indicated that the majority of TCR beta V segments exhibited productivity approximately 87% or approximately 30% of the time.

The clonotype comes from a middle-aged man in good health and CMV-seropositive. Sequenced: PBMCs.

CDR3 protein: CASSRPGHYGYTF. The CDR3 DNA sequence: TGTGCCAGCAGCCGTCCCGGTCACTATGGCTACACCTTC. The chain has TRBV7-9 and TRBJ1-2; no definite D call. Trimming stripped 5 bases from V and 3 bases from J, with 10 bases between. The germline gives CDR1 SEHNR, CDR2 FQNEAQ (reference sequence). The CDR3 spans 13 residues.